Below are 31 T cell receptor beta chains sequenced from a single sample in a study of shared clonotypes between healthy human individuals. Only CD45RO-negative cells positively selected for CCR7 counted as naive CD8 cells, so terminally differentiated effector memory CD45RA+ cells were excluded. Using immunoSEQ multiplex PCR, the repertoire was profiled, and TCRdb retains in-frame clones only, with some absent. The sample includes about 580,000 clones, 98% of them seen just once. The material sequenced was naive CD8+ T cells sorted from blood. These receptors originate from a man aged 25-40 years in good health.

The chain employs TRBV13 and TRBJ2-1; tentatively, D is TRBD1 (6 bases). This CDR3 has 15 residues. Germline V gives CDR1 PRHDT, CDR2 FYEKMQ (reference sequence). The V end was cut by 3 bases, the J end by 3 bases, with 12 bases between. CDR3 nucleotides: TGTGCCAGCAGCTTTGAGGGACACAGCTACAATGAGCAGTTCTTC. This sequence encodes CASSFEGHSYNEQFF.

V is TRBV5-6 and J is TRBJ2-7; D not certain. V was cut by 1 base and J by 1 base, with 6 bases left in between. CDR1 and CDR2 (germline): SGHDT, YYEEEE. This CDR3 region has 13 residues. CDR3 coding DNA: TGTGCCAGCAGCTTGATGGTGTCCTACGAGCAGTACTTC. Translation gives CASSLMVSYEQYF.

The V and J genes are TRBV29-1 and TRBJ2-5; 7 bases are a match to TRBD1. Per germline, CDR1 SQVTM and CDR2 ANQGSEA. Trimming removed 6 bases from V and 5 bases from J; junction bases left unmatched: 15. The CDR3 is 15 residues long. The CDR3 sequence is CSVECPTGWWETQYF. The CDR3 DNA sequence: TGCAGCGTGGAGTGCCCGACAGGGTGGTGGGAGACCCAGTACTTC.

The chain has TRBV29-1 and TRBJ2-2; 9 bases agree with TRBD1. The CDR3 consists of 14 residues. The V and J ends lost 7 bases and 7 bases, in that order; junction bases with no gene match: 10. Per the germline V gene, CDR1 is SQVTM and CDR2 is ANQGSEA. CDR3 in amino acids: CSATGQGSIGELFF. CDR3 nucleotides: TGCAGCGCAACAGGACAGGGGTCGATCGGGGAGCTGTTTTTT.

The chain uses TRBV11-2 and TRBJ2-1; TRBD2 might be the D (7 bases). V was pared by 5 bases and J by 10 bases, with 24 bases between. CDR1 is SGHAT and CDR2 is FQNNGV in the germline V gene. This CDR3 is built from 16 residues. CDR3 in amino acids: CASSPGRLGGDGEQFF. CDR3 coding DNA: TGTGCCAGCAGCCCGGGACGGCTAGGGGGGGATGGGGAGCAGTTCTTC.

This chain links TRBV9 with TRBJ2-1, with 7 bases matching TRBD2. Per germline, CDR1 SGDLS and CDR2 YYNGEE. V lost 4 bases, J lost 5 bases, and 9 bases stayed unmatched. The CDR3 has 15 residues. CDR3 DNA sequence: TGTGCCAGCAGCCAAGAAGGGCGGGAGCACAATGAGCAGTTCTTC. As protein: CASSQEGREHNEQFF.

For the CDR3, the DNA is TGTGCCAGCAGTTCAGGGGGAGCCCCCCATTATGGCTACACCTTC. Amino acids: CASSSGGAPHYGYTF. This chain links TRBV27 with TRBJ1-2, with 7 nucleotides matching TRBD1. V lost 4 bases to trimming and J lost 5 bases; unmatched junction nucleotides: 10. This CDR3 has 15 residues. Germline CDR1 is MNHEY and CDR2 is SMNVEV (reference sequence).

The CDR3 nucleotides read TGTGCCAGCACCATTAGCGGAGGGGGACTCAATGAGCAGTTCTTC. It specifies CASTISGGGLNEQFF. This sequence joins TRBV21-1 and TRBJ2-1. TRBV21-1 is a known pseudogene. This CDR3 contains 15 residues.

As to this clone: Other DNA sequences from this sample encode an identical CDR3 as well. The CDR3 region has the DNA TGTGCCAGCAGCTTAGGGAACACCGGGGAGCTGTTTTTT. Translation gives CASSLGNTGELFF. This chain links TRBV7-9 with TRBJ2-2; D is ambiguous. CDR1 and CDR2 (germline): SEHNR, FQNEAQ (reference sequence). Trimming took off 1 base at V and 1 base at J, with 1 base between the two ends. The CDR3 is 13 amino acids.

J is TRBJ2-3 and V is TRBV5-5, with D uncertain. The germline V and J ends were trimmed by 2 bases and 0 bases, with 13 bases remaining between them. This CDR3 has 16 residues. Per the germline V gene, CDR1 is SGHKS and CDR2 is YYEKEE (reference sequence). The CDR3 region is CASSFYGVSSTDTQYF. CDR3 in DNA: TGTGCCAGCAGCTTTTATGGGGTCAGTAGCACAGATACGCAGTATTTT.

J is TRBJ2-1 and V is TRBV4-1; TRBD2 agrees at 8 bases. V lost 6 bases and J lost 7; bases outside the gene matches: 11. Germline CDR1 MGHRA, CDR2 YSYEKL. The CDR3 is made up of 15 amino acids. This CDR3 reads CASSLKAGVGNEQFF. CDR3 DNA: TGCGCCAGCAGTCTTAAAGCGGGAGTCGGTAATGAGCAGTTCTTC.

V and J are TRBV6-4 and TRBJ2-1, with 12 bases aligning to TRBD2. The CDR3 contains 15 residues. V lost 6 bases and J lost 5; bases outside the gene matches: 5. In germline, CDR1 is MRHNA, CDR2 SNTAGT. CDR3 residues: CASRRTSGNHNEQFF. The CDR3 DNA reads TGTGCCAGCAGGAGGACTAGCGGGAATCACAATGAGCAGTTCTTC.

The CDR3 sequence: CASSLIGTASNQPQHF. The CDR3 region has the DNA TGTGCCAGCAGTTTAATCGGGACAGCTAGCAATCAGCCCCAGCATTTT. The genes are TRBV27 and TRBJ1-5, with 7 bases aligning to TRBD1. Trimming took 2 bases from V and 0 from J; bases not matched to a gene: 4. CDR3 size: 16 residues. The germline CDR1 and CDR2 sequences are MNHEY and SMNVEV (reference sequence).

The chain carries TRBV4-1 and TRBJ2-5, with 13 bases fitting TRBD2. Germline V gives CDR1 MGHRA, CDR2 YSYEKL. V lost 9 bases to trimming and J lost 5 bases; unmatched junction nucleotides: 9. This CDR3 is 15 amino acids long. The CDR3 loop is CASSLAGGLEETQYF. CDR3 bases: TGCGCCAGTTCACTAGCGGGAGGGCTAGAGGAGACCCAGTACTTC.

V gene TRBV4-1 combines with J gene TRBJ2-1; 8 bases agree with TRBD2. The CDR3 extends over 17 amino acids. CDR1 and CDR2 (germline): MGHRA, YSYEKL. J lost 5 bases, V lost 0 bases, and 9 bases had no gene match. DNA of the CDR3: TGCGCCAGCAGCCAAGATGGTGTAACTAGCGGAAACAATGAGCAGTTCTTC. Its translation is CASSQDGVTSGNNEQFF.

The chain employs TRBV29-1 and TRBJ2-1, with a tentative D call TRBD2 (6 bases). CDR3 length: 15 amino acids. The V gene's germline CDR1 is SQVTM and CDR2 ANQGSEA. The ends were cut back, 4 bases at V and 8 bases at J, with 21 bases in the middle. CDR3 protein: CSVVPLRESTHEQFF. CDR3 nucleotide sequence: TGCAGCGTTGTCCCCCTACGGGAGAGCACACATGAGCAGTTCTTC.

The J gene is TRBJ1-1, the V gene TRBV14; possible D gene TRBD1, 6 bases. The CDR3 covers 14 residues. In germline, CDR1 is SGHDN, CDR2 FVKESK. The V end was cut by 1 base, the J end by 3 bases, with 9 bases between. The CDR3 protein is CASSQAYRDTEAFF. Written as DNA, the CDR3 is TGTGCCAGCAGCCAAGCCTACAGGGACACTGAAGCTTTCTTT. The full variable domain, completed using reference TRBV14 and TRBJ1-1, is EAGVTQFPSHSVIEKGQTVTLRCDPISGHDNLYWYRRVMGKEIKFLLHFVKESKQDESGMPNNRFLAERTGGTYSTLKVQPAELEDSGVYFCASSQAYRDTEAFFGQGTRLTVV.

The chain recombines TRBV19 with TRBJ2-1; TRBD2 matches 7 bases. There are 15 residues in the CDR3. Germline values: CDR1 LNHDA, CDR2 SQIVND (reference sequence). V was pared by 3 bases and J by 4 bases, with 6 bases of the junction left unmatched. Here the CDR3 DNA reads TGTGCCAGTAGTATCGCGGGAGCGGGGTACAATGAGCAGTTCTTC. This gives the protein CASSIAGAGYNEQFF.

The chain recombines TRBV6-5 with TRBJ2-1, with D perhaps TRBD2 (6 bases). The germline gives CDR1 MNHEY, CDR2 SVGAGI. The CDR3 has 14 residues. V was clipped by 8 bases and J by 2 bases, with 13 bases between them. CDR3 in amino acids: CASHKREPYNEQFF. The CDR3 region has the DNA TGTGCCAGCCACAAACGGGAGCCCTACAATGAGCAGTTCTTC.

The chain joins TRBV19 to TRBJ1-1, with a weak D call TRBD1 (5 bases). The CDR3 consists of 12 residues. Between the trimmed V and J ends, which lost 9 bases and 3 bases, there was a span of 11 bases. CDR1 LNHDA and CDR2 SQIVND come from the germline V gene (reference sequence). CDR3 region: CASRRGYTEAFF. DNA of the CDR3: TGTGCCAGCAGGCGGGGGTACACTGAAGCTTTCTTT.

The chain employs TRBV25-1 and TRBJ2-1; 10 bases align to TRBD2. Germline CDR1 and CDR2: MGHDK and SYGVNS. The J segment lost 5 bases and the V segment lost 2 bases, leaving 3 bases of the junction unmatched. CDR3 size: 15 residues. CDR3 protein: CASSEGLAEDNEQFF. DNA of the CDR3: TGTGCCAGCAGTGAAGGACTAGCGGAAGACAATGAGCAGTTCTTC. Full variable domain (remainder filled in from reference TRBV25-1 and TRBJ2-1): EADIYQTPRYLVIGTGKKITLECSQTMGHDKMYWYQQDPGMELHLIHYSYGVNSTEKGDLSSESTVSRIRTEHFPLTLESARPSHTSQYLCASSEGLAEDNEQFFGPGTRLTVL.

The V call is TRBV25-1, the J call TRBJ2-3; D is possibly TRBD1 (8 bases). The CDR3 is 17 amino acids. Germline CDR1 and CDR2: MGHDK and SYGVNS. The V end lost 1 base, the J end lost 0 bases, and 14 bases lay between the germline ends. For the CDR3, the DNA is TGTGCCAGCAGTGAATTAACAGGGGGGGTTAGCACAGATACGCAGTATTTT. Amino acid sequence: CASSELTGGVSTDTQYF.

This chain links TRBV4-1 with TRBJ1-1; possible D gene TRBD1, 5 bases. V was cut by 1 base and J by 0 bases, with 9 bases left in between. Germline V CDR1 and CDR2: MGHRA, YSYEKL. The CDR3 has 15 amino acids. The CDR3 sequence is CASSQVAGLNTEAFF. The DNA of the CDR3 is TGCGCCAGCAGCCAAGTGGCAGGGCTGAACACTGAAGCTTTCTTT.

J is TRBJ2-7 and V is TRBV27; TRBD2 matches 11 bases. Germline V gives CDR1 MNHEY, CDR2 SMNVEV (reference sequence). This CDR3 has 16 residues. The J segment lost 6 bases and the V segment lost 2 bases, leaving 9 bases of the junction unmatched. The CDR3: CASSLNLRLAGREQYF. The CDR3 nucleotides read TGTGCCAGCAGTTTAAACCTACGACTAGCGGGACGCGAGCAGTACTTC.

The rearrangement links TRBV5-4 to TRBJ1-1; TRBD1 might be the D (5 bases). Germline V gene lookup returns CDR1 SGHNT and CDR2 YYREEE (reference sequence). This CDR3 comprises 19 residues. V lost 2 bases and J 0 bases, leaving 23 bases between the germline ends. CDR3 nucleotides: TGTGCCAGCAGCTTCGACGATTTAACCAGCGGGGCGTTGAACACTGAAGCTTTCTTT. Residues: CASSFDDLTSGALNTEAFF. Combining the CDR3 with reference TRBV5-4 and TRBJ1-1 gives the whole variable domain ETGVTQSPTHLIKTRGQQVTLRCSSQSGHNTVSWYQQALGQGPQFIFQYYREEENGRGNFPPRFSGLQFPNYSSELNVNALELDDSALYLCASSFDDLTSGALNTEAFFGQGTRLTVV.

The genes are TRBV4-2 and TRBJ2-2, with D perhaps TRBD2 (6 bases). Germline assignment: CDR1 LGHNA and CDR2 YNFKEQ. V lost 3 bases and J lost 0, with 11 bases in between. This CDR3 is 16 amino acids long. This CDR3 is CASSQEGWPNTGELFF. CDR3 DNA sequence: TGTGCCAGCAGCCAGGAGGGGTGGCCGAACACCGGGGAGCTGTTTTTT.

The rearrangement uses TRBV7-9 and TRBJ2-5; TRBD2 aligns across 10 bases. Trimming cost V 5 bases and J 1 base; bases outside gene matches: 7. CDR1 is SEHNR and CDR2 is FQNEAQ in the germline V gene (reference sequence). The CDR3 has 16 residues. CDR3 nucleotide sequence: TGTGCCAGCAGCCGTTCTAGCGGGAGCTCCCAAGAGACCCAGTACTTC. Protein product: CASSRSSGSSQETQYF.

This chain joins TRBV5-6 and TRBJ2-1; D is ambiguous. CDR3 size: 13 residues. The germline V gene encodes CDR1 SGHDT and CDR2 YYEEEE. The ends were cut back, 3 bases at V and 5 bases at J, with 9 bases in the middle. The CDR3 DNA reads as TGTGCCAGCAGCTCAGGCGGTAACAATGAGCAGTTCTTC. It is translated as CASSSGGNNEQFF.

CDR3 residues: CASSQETPAPTDTQYF. In DNA form, the CDR3 reads TGCGCCAGCAGCCAAGAGACTCCCGCCCCCACAGATACGCAGTATTTT. The J gene is TRBJ2-3, the V gene TRBV4-3, with unresolved D. The CDR3 runs to 16 residues. Trimming removed 0 bases at V and 2 bases at J, with 12 bases between. Per the germline V gene, CDR1 is LGHNA and CDR2 is YSLEER.

This chain uses TRBV6-5 with TRBJ2-7; D gene unclear. Per germline, CDR1 MNHEY and CDR2 SVGAGI. Trimming removed 1 base from V and 2 bases from J, with 6 bases in between. This CDR3 has 13 residues. The CDR3, as DNA: TGTGCCAGCAGTTACTACAGAACCTACGAGCAGTACTTC. As protein: CASSYYRTYEQYF.

The rearrangement joins TRBV2 to TRBJ1-5, with 10 bases matching TRBD1. Germline V gives CDR1 SNHLY, CDR2 FYNNEI. V lost 8 bases and J lost 0; bases outside the gene matches: 7. The CDR3 covers 16 residues. As DNA, the CDR3 is TGTGCCAGCGGGGGGACAGGGGACTATAGCAATCAGCCCCAGCATTTT. Translating gives CASGGTGDYSNQPQHF.